Listed below are T cell receptor beta chains from one sample, sequenced in a study of CD8 T cells in Susac syndrome. TCRdb used MiXCR to reprocess the immunoSEQ multiplex PCR reads, holding one entry per CDR3 protein. The sample has roughly 180,000 distinct CDR3 sequences, just under 95% seen once; the top ten hold 0.099%. Source material: CD4+ T cells from PBMCs. Source of these receptors: a human donor with Susac syndrome. Each CDR3 is given with its conserved first and last residue. Each record gives: D gene, clone size, J gene, V gene, CDR3 DNA, CDR3 protein. A D gene is named only where the DNA matches it firmly. Not all rows give a size; the values are once, few, many and, for expanded clones, a class.

>NA|few|TRBJ2-5|TRBV7-7
TGTGCTAGCAGCTCAGGGACGGCACAAGAGACCCAGTACTTC
CASSSGTAQETQYF
>NA|NA|TRBJ1-2|TRBV19
TGTGCCAGTAGTTACCAAGCCAACTATGGCTACACCTTC
CASSYQANYGYTF
>NA|NA|TRBJ1-1|TRBV15
TGTGCCACCAGCAGAGTTGCAGGGAACACTGAAGCTTTCTTT
CATSRVAGNTEAFF
>NA|once|TRBJ1-1|TRBV7-6
TGTGCCAGCAGCTTAGCAGGGCCCGACACTGAAGCTTTCTTT
CASSLAGPDTEAFF
>NA|NA|TRBJ1-1|TRBV7-9
TGTGCCAGCAGCCCCCCGACAGGTCCTCCTAACACTGAAGCTTTCTTT
CASSPPTGPPNTEAFF
>NA|NA|TRBJ1-5|TRBV7-9
TGTGCCAGCAGCCGGGGGACCGTTCGGGATCAGCCCCAGCATTTT
CASSRGTVRDQPQHF
>NA|few|TRBJ2-1|TRBV7-2
TGTGCCAGCAGCTCACCCCAGGACCGGGATGAGCAGTTCTTC
CASSSPQDRDEQFF
>NA|NA|TRBJ2-2|TRBV5-1
TGCGCCAGCAGCTTGGTGGGACCTAACACCGGGGAGCTGTTTTTT
CASSLVGPNTGELFF
>NA|once|TRBJ2-7|TRBV10-3
TGTGCCATCAGTGGGGGAGTGGGGGAGCAGTACTTC
CAISGGVGEQYF
>TRBD1|NA|TRBJ1-6|TRBV19
TGTGCCAGTAGTAATGACAGGGTAAATTCACCCCTCCACTTT
CASSNDRVNSPLHF
>TRBD1|NA|TRBJ1-1|TRBV6-6
TGTGCCAGCAGCCGCGGGGGACAGGCTAACACTGAAGCTTTCTTT
CASSRGGQANTEAFF
>NA|NA|TRBJ2-5|TRBV30
TGTGCCTGGAGACGGCTAGAGACCCAGTACTTC
CAWRRLETQYF
>NA|NA|TRBJ1-1|TRBV5-1
TGCGCCAGCAGGCCCCGGGACCCGGAGGGTCCGAGACGGATGAACACTGAAGCTTTCTTT
CASRPRDPEGPRRMNTEAFF
>NA|NA|TRBJ2-3|TRBV5-1
TGCGCCAGCAGCTTGGGAGCGCGGAACACAGATACGCAGTATTTT
CASSLGARNTDTQYF
>TRBD2|once|TRBJ2-3|TRBV5-4
TGTGCCAGCAGGAGGACTAGGAGTGAAACAGATACGCAGTATTTT
CASRRTRSETDTQYF
>NA|NA|TRBJ2-1|TRBV7-2
TGTGCCAGCAGCTTAGCGCCGAGCGGACCCCCCTACAATGAGCAGTTCTTC
CASSLAPSGPPYNEQFF
>NA|NA|TRBJ1-5|TRBV30
TGTGCCTGGTCCACAGGACCAAGCAATCAGCCCCAGCATTTT
CAWSTGPSNQPQHF
>NA|NA|TRBJ2-1|TRBV6-2/TRBV6-3
TGTGCCAGCAGGGACCGGGCAGGACCTAATGAGCAGTTCTTC
CASRDRAGPNEQFF
>NA|NA|TRBJ2-2|TRBV20-1
TGCAGTGCTAGAGTGTTCGGGGCGAACACCGGGGAGCTGTTTTTT
CSARVFGANTGELFF
>NA|NA|TRBJ2-5|TRBV7-2
TGTGCCAGCAGCTTAGACCTGTACCAAGAGACCCAGTACTTC
CASSLDLYQETQYF
>NA|NA|TRBJ1-1|TRBV19
TGTGCCAGTAGTATGTGGGGGGGATCTGAAGCTTTCTTT
CASSMWGGSEAFF
>NA|NA|TRBJ1-1|TRBV30
TGTGCCTGGAGTGTAGGGTGGAGTGAAGCTTTCTTT
CAWSVGWSEAFF
>TRBD1|NA|TRBJ1-3|TRBV28
TGTGCCAGCAGTACAACAGGGGGCCGCTCTGGAAACACCATATATTTT
CASSTTGGRSGNTIYF